This TCR beta chain was identified during a study of blood T cell repertoires in COVID-19. Study details: Some COVID-19 samples were acute and others convalescent; all came from the United States, Italy and Spain.

This CDR3 is 13 amino acids long. CDR1 and CDR2 (germline): SGHTA, FQGNSA. V shed 7 bases, J shed 7 bases, and the junction held 4 bases outside the gene matches. Methods used by the authors: Counts of nucleated cells, estimated from reference gene primer amplification, were obtained. Libraries were prepared by immunoSEQ multiplex PCR; TCRdb keeps only in-frame clonotypes and omits some of them. The D gene and trimming were derived from the DNA, and the V and J assignments and clone size from that table. The sample yields 100,000 to 150,000 clones, about 86% seen once. The source of this sequence is a woman between 45 and 65 years old with acute or convalescent COVID-19. Sequenced sample: peripheral blood. The chain carries TRBV7-2 and TRBJ1-5, with 10 nucleotides matching TRBD1. The CDR3 is CASNRDRGQPQHF. DNA of the CDR3: TGTGCCAGCAACAGGGACAGGGGACAGCCCCAGCATTTT.